Listed below are T cell receptor beta chains from one sample, sequenced in a study of blood T cell repertoires in COVID-19. The repertoire was sequenced with immunoSEQ multiplex PCR; TCRdb's copy has only in-frame clones and lacks some. Of 200,000 to 250,000 clones in the sample, around nine tenths were seen once. The sample comprised peripheral blood. Every receptor here comes from a man younger than 30 with active or convalescent COVID-19. CDR3s include the opening cysteine and the closing phenylalanine or tryptophan. Fields, in order: V gene, CDR3 length, clone size, D gene, CDR3 protein. The D gene is left open where the match is weak. Where a row states a size, it is once, few, many or the class of an expanded clone; other rows omit it.

v_call: TRBV6-2/TRBV6-3
cdr3_length: 15
clone_size: NA
d_call: TRBD2
cdr3_aa: CASSLTSGGPDTQYF

v_call: TRBV2
cdr3_length: 14
clone_size: NA
d_call: NA
cdr3_aa: CASSEGRMNTEAFF

v_call: TRBV11-1
cdr3_length: 16
clone_size: once
d_call: TRBD1
cdr3_aa: CASSQQGARAKNIQYF

v_call: TRBV6-2/TRBV6-3
cdr3_length: 16
clone_size: NA
d_call: TRBD2
cdr3_aa: CASSSIAGSPGETQYF

v_call: TRBV14
cdr3_length: 14
clone_size: NA
d_call: NA
cdr3_aa: CASSQVLARAEQFF

v_call: TRBV19
cdr3_length: 14
clone_size: NA
d_call: NA
cdr3_aa: CASSMSGLKSGYTF

v_call: TRBV7-9
cdr3_length: 18
clone_size: NA
d_call: NA
cdr3_aa: CASSLSAVAGENTGELFF

v_call: TRBV19
cdr3_length: 14
clone_size: NA
d_call: NA
cdr3_aa: CASSMRVNTGELFF

v_call: TRBV6-5
cdr3_length: 12
clone_size: NA
d_call: NA
cdr3_aa: CASTQGSLRYTF

v_call: TRBV11-2
cdr3_length: 16
clone_size: NA
d_call: TRBD2
cdr3_aa: CASSLGASGRADTQYF

v_call: TRBV9
cdr3_length: 14
clone_size: NA
d_call: NA
cdr3_aa: CASSAQIWDTEAFF

v_call: TRBV11-3
cdr3_length: 15
clone_size: NA
d_call: TRBD1
cdr3_aa: CASRRTGGGTGELFF

v_call: TRBV3-1/TRBV3-2
cdr3_length: 15
clone_size: NA
d_call: NA
cdr3_aa: CASSQVGVGTDTQYF

v_call: TRBV2
cdr3_length: 11
clone_size: once
d_call: NA
cdr3_aa: CAGGASEEQYF

v_call: TRBV6-6
cdr3_length: 13
clone_size: NA
d_call: NA
cdr3_aa: CASSTGVTGELFF

v_call: TRBV25-1
cdr3_length: 15
clone_size: NA
d_call: TRBD1
cdr3_aa: CASSGGQGVNYGYTF

v_call: TRBV6-2/TRBV6-3
cdr3_length: 14
clone_size: NA
d_call: TRBD1
cdr3_aa: CASSYTGDAQPQHF

v_call: TRBV7-2
cdr3_length: 16
clone_size: few
d_call: NA
cdr3_aa: CASSFGGVIQNQPQHF

v_call: TRBV19
cdr3_length: 15
clone_size: NA
d_call: TRBD2
cdr3_aa: CASSTWGLAEETQYF

v_call: TRBV28
cdr3_length: 12
clone_size: NA
d_call: NA
cdr3_aa: CASSNRGYEAFF

v_call: TRBV28
cdr3_length: 13
clone_size: few
d_call: NA
cdr3_aa: CASCYGRQETQYF

v_call: TRBV7-3
cdr3_length: 16
clone_size: NA
d_call: TRBD2
cdr3_aa: CASSIGLAGPYNEQFF

v_call: TRBV7-6
cdr3_length: 17
clone_size: NA
d_call: TRBD2
cdr3_aa: CASSLVGQAGVRDTQYF

v_call: TRBV2
cdr3_length: 13
clone_size: NA
d_call: NA
cdr3_aa: CASSSTGDETQYF

v_call: TRBV6-2/TRBV6-3
cdr3_length: 12
clone_size: once
d_call: NA
cdr3_aa: CASSSGGSEAFF

v_call: TRBV5-6
cdr3_length: 19
clone_size: once
d_call: NA
cdr3_aa: CASSSISRETAWGNYGYTF

v_call: TRBV28
cdr3_length: 15
clone_size: NA
d_call: TRBD2
cdr3_aa: CASSFRGLGSYEQYF

v_call: TRBV7-6
cdr3_length: 19
clone_size: NA
d_call: NA
cdr3_aa: CASSLVARSSPTTNEKLFF

v_call: TRBV7-2
cdr3_length: 17
clone_size: NA
d_call: TRBD1
cdr3_aa: CASTWTGANSGANVLTF

v_call: TRBV7-9
cdr3_length: 17
clone_size: NA
d_call: NA
cdr3_aa: CASSLTSGLARGDTQYF

v_call: TRBV28
cdr3_length: 17
clone_size: NA
d_call: TRBD2
cdr3_aa: CASSFLAGEGSYNEQFF

v_call: TRBV28
cdr3_length: 15
clone_size: NA
d_call: NA
cdr3_aa: CASSQADSTQETQYF

v_call: TRBV5-1
cdr3_length: 15
clone_size: NA
d_call: NA
cdr3_aa: CASSLAQGLHTEAFF

v_call: TRBV2
cdr3_length: 18
clone_size: NA
d_call: TRBD2
cdr3_aa: CASSEGLPNLSIQETQYF

v_call: TRBV7-2
cdr3_length: 13
clone_size: NA
d_call: NA
cdr3_aa: CASRTTARSEAFF

v_call: TRBV29-1
cdr3_length: 14
clone_size: NA
d_call: NA
cdr3_aa: CSVFRQFSGSPLHF

v_call: TRBV9
cdr3_length: 16
clone_size: NA
d_call: NA
cdr3_aa: CASSVDRNLGDQPQHF

v_call: TRBV27
cdr3_length: 14
clone_size: NA
d_call: NA
cdr3_aa: CASSINSGVYGYTF

v_call: TRBV2
cdr3_length: 13
clone_size: NA
d_call: NA
cdr3_aa: CASSTLGVHGYTF

v_call: TRBV4-3
cdr3_length: 17
clone_size: once
d_call: NA
cdr3_aa: CASSLSRGYYLSNEQFF

v_call: TRBV10-1
cdr3_length: 13
clone_size: NA
d_call: NA
cdr3_aa: CASIDRLYYGYTF

v_call: TRBV28
cdr3_length: 15
clone_size: NA
d_call: TRBD1
cdr3_aa: CASSLGTGGGETQYF